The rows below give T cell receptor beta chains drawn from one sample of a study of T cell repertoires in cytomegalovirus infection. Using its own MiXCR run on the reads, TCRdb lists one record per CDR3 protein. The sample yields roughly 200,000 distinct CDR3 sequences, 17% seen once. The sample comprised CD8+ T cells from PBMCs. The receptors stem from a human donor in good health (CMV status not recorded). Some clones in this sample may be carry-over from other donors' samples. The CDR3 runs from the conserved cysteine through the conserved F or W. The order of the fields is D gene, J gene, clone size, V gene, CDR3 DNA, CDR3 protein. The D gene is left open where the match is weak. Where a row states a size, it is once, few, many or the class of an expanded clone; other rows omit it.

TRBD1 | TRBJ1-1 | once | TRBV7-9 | TGTGCCAGCAGCATAGGACAGGGGAGCGCTGAAGCTTTCTTT | CASSIGQGSAEAFF
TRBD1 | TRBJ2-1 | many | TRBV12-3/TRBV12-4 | TGTGCCAGCAGTTTGGGACAGTACAATGAGCAGTTCTTC | CASSLGQYNEQFF
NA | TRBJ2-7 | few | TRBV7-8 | TGTGCCAGCAGCTTGATAGAGAACGAGCAGTACTTC | CASSLIENEQYF
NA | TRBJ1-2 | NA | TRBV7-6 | TGTGCCAGCAGTGAACGGGAGCCCTATGGCTACACCTTC | CASSEREPYGYTF
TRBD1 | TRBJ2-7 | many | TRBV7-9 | TGTGCCAGCAGCCACCGGGACAGGGTGGGTGAGCAGTACTTC | CASSHRDRVGEQYF
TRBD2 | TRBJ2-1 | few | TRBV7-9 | TGTGCCAGCAGCTTAGTCGTCGGGGGGGACAATGAGCAGTTCTTC | CASSLVVGGDNEQFF
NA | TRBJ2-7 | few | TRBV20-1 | TGCAGTGCTAGCGGGTCCATCTCCTACGAGCAGTACTTC | CSASGSISYEQYF
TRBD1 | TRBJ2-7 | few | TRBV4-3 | TGCGCCAGCAGCCAGGGGCCGGGACAGGGTGCCCCCTCCTACGAGCAGTACTTC | CASSQGPGQGAPSYEQYF
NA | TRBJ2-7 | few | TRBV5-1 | TGCGCCAGCAGCTTGCGGGGAGTGGCCTACGAGCAGTACTTC | CASSLRGVAYEQYF
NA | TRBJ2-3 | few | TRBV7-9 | TGTGCCAGCAGCTTATACGGGGGTACGACAGATACGCAGTATTTT | CASSLYGGTTDTQYF
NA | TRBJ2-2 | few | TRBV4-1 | TGCGCCAGCAGCCTTAGACAGGAAAGGAACACCGGGGAGCTGTTTTTT | CASSLRQERNTGELFF
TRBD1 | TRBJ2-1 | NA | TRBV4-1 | TGCGCCAGCAGCCAAGAGTCGGGGACAGGGTTTGGCTATGAGCAGTTCTTC | CASSQESGTGFGYEQFF
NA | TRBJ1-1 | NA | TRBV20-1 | TGCAGTGCTAGAGATGTACGGTGGGACACTGAAGCTTTCTTT | CSARDVRWDTEAFF
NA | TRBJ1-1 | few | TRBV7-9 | TGTGCCAGCAGCTTATTGGAGGGCGAGAACACTGAAGCTTTCTTT | CASSLLEGENTEAFF
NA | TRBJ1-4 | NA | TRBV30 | TGTGCCTGGGGGGGGGGGGATGAAAAACTGTTTTTT | CAWGGGDEKLFF
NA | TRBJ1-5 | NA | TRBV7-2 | TGTGCCAGCAGCCCTAGGGCAGGTCATCAGCCCCAGCATTTT | CASSPRAGHQPQHF
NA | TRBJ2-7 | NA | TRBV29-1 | TGCAGCGCGGGATTGGGGGGCAGCAGCTCCTACGAGCAGTACTTC | CSAGLGGSSSYEQYF
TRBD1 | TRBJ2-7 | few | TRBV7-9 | TGTGCCAGCAGCCCTACAGGGGGAGCCTACGAGCAGTACTTC | CASSPTGGAYEQYF
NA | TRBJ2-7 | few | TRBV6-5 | TGTGCCAGCAGTTACGGCCTCTCCTACGAGCAGTACTTC | CASSYGLSYEQYF
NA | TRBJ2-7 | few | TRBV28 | TGTGCCAGCAGTGCACCTTCCCGGGCCCCGGCCTACGAGCAGTACTTC | CASSAPSRAPAYEQYF
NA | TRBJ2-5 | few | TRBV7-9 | TGTGCCAGCATTAGGGGAGCGGCAGGAGGTGGAGAGACCCAGTACTTC | CASIRGAAGGGETQYF
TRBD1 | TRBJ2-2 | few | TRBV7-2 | TGTGCCAGCAGCACAGGACAGGTGTGGACCGGGGAGCTGTTTTTT | CASSTGQVWTGELFF
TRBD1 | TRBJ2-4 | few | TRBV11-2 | TGTGCCAGCAGCTCTCTTAATCCGCCCGGGACAGTAAAAAACATTCAGTACTTC | CASSSLNPPGTVKNIQYF
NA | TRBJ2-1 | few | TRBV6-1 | TGTGCCAGCAGACTCGGGACATCGAGCTACAATGAGCAGTTCTTC | CASRLGTSSYNEQFF
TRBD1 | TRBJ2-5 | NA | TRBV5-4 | TGTGCCAGCAGCTGGGACAGGGGGCAGGAGACCCAGTACTTC | CASSWDRGQETQYF
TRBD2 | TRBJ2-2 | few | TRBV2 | TGTGCCAGCAGTGAATTGAGCGGGGGCCCCAGGGACGGGGAGCTGTTTTTT | CASSELSGGPRDGELFF
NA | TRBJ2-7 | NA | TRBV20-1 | TGCAGTGCTAGACCAAACCCCGCACGACTAGGCTACGAGCAGTACTTC | CSARPNPARLGYEQYF
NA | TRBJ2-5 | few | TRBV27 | TGTGCCAGCAATGGCGGATCGTACCAAGAGACCCAGTACTTC | CASNGGSYQETQYF
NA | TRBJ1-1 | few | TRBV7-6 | TGTGCCAGCAGCTTTTCCCCGGGACACCAGAACACTGAAGCTTTCTTT | CASSFSPGHQNTEAFF
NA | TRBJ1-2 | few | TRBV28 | TGTGCCAGCAGTTTCAAACTGACGAACTATGGCTACACCTTC | CASSFKLTNYGYTF
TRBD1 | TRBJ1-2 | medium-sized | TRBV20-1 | TGCAGTGCTAGACTCGGGACAGGGGGCATAGATGGCTACACCTTC | CSARLGTGGIDGYTF
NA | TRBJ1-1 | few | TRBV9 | TGTGCCAGCAGCGGCACAGTGAACACTGAAGCTTTCTTT | CASSGTVNTEAFF
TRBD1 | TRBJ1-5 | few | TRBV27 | TGTGCCAGCAGTCCGAGGACAGGGGCGCTAAATCAGCCCCAGCATTTT | CASSPRTGALNQPQHF